This T cell receptor beta chain was identified in a study of blood T cell repertoires in COVID-19. Study information: Collection of acute and convalescent COVID-19 samples took place in the United States, Italy and Spain. PBMCs, B-cell-depleted T cells, or T cells provided the cDNA or gDNA that made up the material.

In the authors' workflow: Amplifying reference gene primers gave estimates of nucleated cell counts. Assay: immunoSEQ multiplex PCR; the TCRdb copy retains only in-frame clones and omits some. The V and J calls and clone size were taken over from that table, and D and trimming were inferred from the DNA. Of about 110,000 clones in the sample, 89% were seen once. Germline V gene lookup returns CDR1 SEHNR and CDR2 FQNEAQ (reference sequence). The CDR3 covers 14 residues. V was pared by 5 bases and J by 3 bases, with 6 bases of the junction left unmatched. The sample comprised peripheral blood. The chain has TRBV7-9 and TRBJ2-7, with 8 bases matching TRBD1. The clonotype was recovered from a man aged 35 to 55 with active or convalescent COVID-19. CDR3 sequence: CASSLGTGFYEQYF. The CDR3 DNA sequence: TGTGCCAGCAGCCTCGGGACAGGCTTCTACGAGCAGTACTTC.